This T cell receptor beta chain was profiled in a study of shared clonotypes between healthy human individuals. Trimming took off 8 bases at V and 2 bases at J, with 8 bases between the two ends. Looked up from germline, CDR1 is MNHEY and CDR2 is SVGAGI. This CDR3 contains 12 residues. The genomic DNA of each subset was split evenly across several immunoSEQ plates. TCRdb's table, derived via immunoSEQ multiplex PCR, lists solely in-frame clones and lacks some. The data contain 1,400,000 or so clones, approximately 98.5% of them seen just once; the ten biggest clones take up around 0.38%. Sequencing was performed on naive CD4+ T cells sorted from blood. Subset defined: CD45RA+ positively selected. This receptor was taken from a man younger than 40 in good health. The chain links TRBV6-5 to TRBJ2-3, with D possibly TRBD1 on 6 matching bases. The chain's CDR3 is CASGGTTDTQYF. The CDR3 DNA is TGTGCCAGCGGGGGCACCACAGATACGCAGTATTTT.